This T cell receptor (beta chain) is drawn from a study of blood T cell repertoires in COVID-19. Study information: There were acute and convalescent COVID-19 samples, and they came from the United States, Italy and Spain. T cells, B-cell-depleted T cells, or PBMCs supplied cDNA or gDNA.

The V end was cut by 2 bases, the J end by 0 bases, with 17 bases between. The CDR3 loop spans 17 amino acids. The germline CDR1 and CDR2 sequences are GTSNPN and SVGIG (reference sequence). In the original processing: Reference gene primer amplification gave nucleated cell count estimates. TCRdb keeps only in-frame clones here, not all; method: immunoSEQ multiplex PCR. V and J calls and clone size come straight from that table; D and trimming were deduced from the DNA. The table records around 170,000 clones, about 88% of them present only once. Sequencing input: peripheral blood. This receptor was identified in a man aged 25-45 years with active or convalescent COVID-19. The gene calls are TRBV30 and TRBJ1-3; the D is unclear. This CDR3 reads CAWSRGEVPVSGNTIYF. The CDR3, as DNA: TGTGCCTGGAGTCGTGGGGAGGTACCCGTCTCTGGAAACACCATATATTTT.